This entry lists 14 T cell receptor beta chains sequenced from one sample in a study of blood T cell repertoires in COVID-19. The table came from immunoSEQ multiplex PCR; TCRdb's copy has only in-frame clones and leaves some out. The data show around 300,000 clones, over 75% seen once. Sample: peripheral blood. These receptors all stem from a woman in her 50s with active or convalescent COVID-19.

V and J are TRBV28 and TRBJ1-2, with unresolved D. CDR1 is MDHEN and CDR2 is SYDVKM in the germline V gene. The CDR3 loop spans 12 amino acids. Trimming took off 1 base at V and 7 bases at J, with 7 bases between the two ends. The CDR3 sequence is CASSLLLSGYTF. Written as DNA, the CDR3 is TGTGCCAGCAGTTTATTGTTGAGTGGCTACACCTTC.

The V and J genes are TRBV5-3 and TRBJ1-5, with D possibly being TRBD1 (5 bases). TRBV5-3 is treated as an ORF (open reading frame) with a function not yet certain. V shed 4 bases and J shed 4 bases, with 24 bases lying between them. This CDR3 has 18 amino acids. As DNA, the CDR3 is TGTGCCAGAAGCCCCCTTGGACGGGCTCGACAGTCTAATCAGCCCCAGCATTTT. Protein: CARSPLGRARQSNQPQHF.

J is TRBJ1-6 and V is TRBV6-5; D might be TRBD1 (6 bases). Germline V gene data show CDR1 as MNHEY and CDR2 as SVGAGI. Trimming took off 5 bases at V and 9 bases at J, with 11 bases between the two ends. This CDR3 comprises 13 residues. The CDR3 nucleotides read TGTGCCAGCAGTCCCACAGGGTCTTCACCCCTCCACTTT. This gives the protein CASSPTGSSPLHF.

CDR3: CASSFRTSGINEQFF. The CDR3 DNA follows: TGTGCCAGCAGCTTTCGGACTAGCGGGATCAATGAGCAGTTCTTC. The V gene is TRBV7-2, the J gene TRBJ2-1, with 12 bases fitting TRBD2. Germline CDR1 is SGHTA and CDR2 is FQGNSA. The CDR3 runs 15 residues. The V gene end was trimmed by 3 bases and the J gene end by 6 bases; junction bases not matched to a gene: 3.

The V gene is TRBV7-9, the J gene TRBJ1-1; 10 bases match TRBD1. The CDR3 runs to 15 residues. CDR1 and CDR2 from the germline V gene are SEHNR and FQNEAQ (reference sequence). The trim removed 4 bases at V and 5 bases at J, leaving 7 bases unmatched. CDR3 nucleotides: TGTGCCAGCAGCTCGAGGACAGGGGGTGGAACTGAAGCTTTCTTT. Translated, it gives CASSSRTGGGTEAFF.

The chain combines TRBV29-1 with TRBJ2-1, with TRBD2 identical over 11 bases. This CDR3 has 14 residues. Germline V lookup: CDR1 SQVTM, CDR2 ANQGSEA. V dropped 4 bases and J dropped 5; count of bases not matched to a gene: 4. In nucleotides, the CDR3 is TGCAGCGTTGCACTAGCGGGAGCACACAATGAGCAGTTCTTC. Translated: CSVALAGAHNEQFF.

The table lists this clone with a count of one. The V and J genes are TRBV7-2 and TRBJ2-7; TRBD2 matches 12 bases. The V and J ends lost 2 bases and 7 bases, in that order; junction bases with no gene match: 9. The CDR3 runs 16 residues. CDR1 SGHTA and CDR2 FQGNSA come from the germline V gene. This CDR3 reads CASSLNRLAGVNEQYF. The CDR3, as DNA: TGTGCCAGCAGCTTAAACCGACTAGCGGGAGTTAATGAGCAGTACTTC.

V and J are TRBV11-3 and TRBJ2-3, with D uncertain. CDR3 length equals 12 residues. Germline V gene lookup returns CDR1 SGHNT and CDR2 YENEEA. Trimming removed 3 bases at V and 6 bases at J, with 7 bases between. CDR3 residues: CASSFLEDTQYF. The CDR3 nucleotides read TGTGCCAGCAGCTTCCTGGAGGATACGCAGTATTTT.

As to this clone: The junction shows a germline mismatch at one end, possibly a read error. V and J are TRBV7-7 and TRBJ2-7; the D gene is possibly TRBD2 (5 bases). The CDR3 contains 15 residues. The V gene's germline CDR1 is SSHAT and CDR2 FNYEAQ (reference sequence). CDR3 amino acids: CASRTEPEIMYEQYF. CDR3 in DNA: TGTGCTAGCAGGACTGAACCGGAGATAATGTACGAGCAGTACTTC.

The V and J genes are TRBV4-1 and TRBJ2-3; TRBD2 matches 9 bases. The CDR3 spans 20 residues. The germline V gene encodes CDR1 MGHRA and CDR2 YSYEKL. With 0 bases clipped from V and 4 bases from J, the junction kept 17 bases outside the gene matches. The CDR3 spells CASSQDRGMLRGGLADTQYF. The CDR3 nucleotides are TGCGCCAGCAGCCAAGATCGAGGGATGTTGCGGGGGGGCCTCGCAGATACGCAGTATTTT.

With regard to this clone: The same CDR3 also results from other DNA sequences found in this sample. The chain combines TRBV7-3 with TRBJ2-5; TRBD1 might be the D (6 bases). CDR1 and CDR2 (germline): SGHTA, FQGTGA. Trimming removed 5 bases from V and 1 base from J, with 11 bases in between. The CDR3 covers 14 residues. CDR3 protein: CASSATGPQETQYF. CDR3 nucleotide sequence: TGTGCCAGCAGCGCGACAGGCCCCCAAGAGACCCAGTACTTC.

The genes are TRBV9 and TRBJ2-1, with D possibly TRBD1 on 5 matching bases. The CDR3 runs to 15 residues. CDR1 is SGDLS, CDR2 YYNGEE, per germline. The V and J ends lost 0 bases and 0 bases respectively, with 7 bases between them. CDR3 DNA sequence: TGTGCCAGCAGCGTAGGACAGAGCTCCTACAATGAGCAGTTCTTC. This codes for CASSVGQSSYNEQFF. Together with reference TRBV9 and TRBJ2-1, the CDR3 gives the full variable domain: DSGVTQTPKHLITATGQRVTLRCSPRSGDLSVYWYQQSLDQGLQFLIQYYNGEERAKGNILERFSAQQFPDLHSELNLSSLELGDSALYFCASSVGQSSYNEQFFGPGTRLTVL.

The V gene is TRBV27, the J gene TRBJ1-2; TRBD1 matches at 7 bases. The CDR3 sequence is 13 residues long. V lost 4 bases, J lost 4 bases, and 3 bases stayed unmatched. Germline CDR1 is MNHEY and CDR2 is SMNVEV (reference sequence). CDR3 nucleotides: TGTGCCAGCAGTTCAGGGGGTTTCTATGGCTACACCTTC. Amino acid sequence: CASSSGGFYGYTF.

This clone was seen just once. V is TRBV2 and J is TRBJ2-1; TRBD2 matches at 13 bases. Trimming at V came to 8 bases and at J to 7 bases, leaving 2 bases not matched to a gene. CDR3 length: 13 amino acids. The germline V gene encodes CDR1 SNHLY and CDR2 FYNNEI. The CDR3 sequence: CASRGLAGNEQFF. The CDR3 DNA follows: TGTGCCAGCCGGGGACTAGCGGGAAATGAGCAGTTCTTC.